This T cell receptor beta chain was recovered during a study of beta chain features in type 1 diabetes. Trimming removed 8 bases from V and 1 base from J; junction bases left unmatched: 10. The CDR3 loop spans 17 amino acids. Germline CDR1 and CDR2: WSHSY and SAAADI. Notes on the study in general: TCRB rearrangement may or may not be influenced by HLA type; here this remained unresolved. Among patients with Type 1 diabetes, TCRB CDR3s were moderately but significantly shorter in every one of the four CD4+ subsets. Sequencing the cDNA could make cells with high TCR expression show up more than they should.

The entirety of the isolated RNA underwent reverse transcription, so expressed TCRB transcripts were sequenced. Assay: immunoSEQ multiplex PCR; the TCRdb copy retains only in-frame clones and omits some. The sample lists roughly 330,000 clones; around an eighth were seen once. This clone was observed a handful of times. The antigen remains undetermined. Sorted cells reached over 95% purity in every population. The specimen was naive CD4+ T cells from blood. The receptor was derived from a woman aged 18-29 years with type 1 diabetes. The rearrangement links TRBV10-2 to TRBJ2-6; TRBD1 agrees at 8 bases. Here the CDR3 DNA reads TGCGCCAGCCACTCTGGGCAGGGGGCTTCTGGGGCCAACGTCCTGACTTTC. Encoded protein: CASHSGQGASGANVLTF.